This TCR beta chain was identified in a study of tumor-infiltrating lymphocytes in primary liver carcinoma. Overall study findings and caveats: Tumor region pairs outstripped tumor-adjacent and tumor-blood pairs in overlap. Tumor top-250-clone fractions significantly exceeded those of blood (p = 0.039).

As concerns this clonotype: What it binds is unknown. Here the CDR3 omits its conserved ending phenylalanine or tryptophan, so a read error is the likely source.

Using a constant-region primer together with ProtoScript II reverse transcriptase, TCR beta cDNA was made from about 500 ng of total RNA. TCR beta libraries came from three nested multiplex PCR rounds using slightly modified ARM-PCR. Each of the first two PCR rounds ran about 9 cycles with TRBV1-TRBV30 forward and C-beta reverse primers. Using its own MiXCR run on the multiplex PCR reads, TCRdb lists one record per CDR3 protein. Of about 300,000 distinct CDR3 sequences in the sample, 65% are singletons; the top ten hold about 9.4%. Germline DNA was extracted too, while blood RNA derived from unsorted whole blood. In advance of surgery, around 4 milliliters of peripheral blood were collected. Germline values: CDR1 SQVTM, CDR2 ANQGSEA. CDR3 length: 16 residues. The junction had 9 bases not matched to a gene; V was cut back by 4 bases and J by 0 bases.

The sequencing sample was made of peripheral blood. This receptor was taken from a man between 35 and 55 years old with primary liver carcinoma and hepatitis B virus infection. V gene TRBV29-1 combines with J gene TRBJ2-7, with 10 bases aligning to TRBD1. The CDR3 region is CSVGVGTGVLSYEQYS. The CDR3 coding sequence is TGCAGCGTTGGGGTGGGGACAGGGGTCCTCTCCTACGAGCAGTACTCC.